These 10 T cell receptor beta chains came from one sample sequenced in a study of response to subunit inactivated influenza vaccine. MiXCR, applied by TCRdb to the RT-PCR reads, yields one record per CDR3 protein. Here the sample spans 500,000 to 600,000 distinct CDR3 sequences, about 11% being singletons. The same sample was also studied in work on T cells expressing NK-cell markers. As reported in that work: Template switching by 5'RACE with UMIs generated the TCR beta cDNA.

Specimen: PBMCs from blood, collected on the day of vaccination. Every receptor here comes from a man aged 45-65 years who received an inactivated influenza vaccine.

The V and J genes are TRBV7-2 and TRBJ1-5; no reliable D call. V lost 5 bases and J 9 bases, leaving 11 bases between the germline ends. Germline assignment: CDR1 SGHTA and CDR2 FQGNSA. The CDR3 length is 12 residues. The CDR3 reads CASSLDWGPQHF. For the CDR3, the DNA is TGTGCCAGCAGCCTGGACTGGGGGCCCCAGCATTTT.

The J gene is TRBJ1-6, the V gene TRBV6-1, with D uncertain. The CDR3 extends over 15 amino acids. Trimming cost V 6 bases and J 9 bases, with 18 bases left between them. In germline, CDR1 is MNHNS, CDR2 SASEGT. The CDR3 spells CASSRTLQSLSPLHF. CDR3 coding DNA: TGTGCCAGCAGCCGAACCCTCCAATCCCTTTCACCCCTCCACTTT.

This clonotype was counted between two and nine times. The CDR3 loop is CASSERTGERQYF. Here the CDR3 DNA reads TGTGCCAGCAGTGAAAGGACAGGCGAGAGGCAGTACTTC. The chain links TRBV6-1 to TRBJ2-7; 7 bases are shared with TRBD1. The V gene's germline CDR1 is MNHNS and CDR2 SASEGT. This CDR3 is built from 13 residues. Germline trimming cut 2 bases from V and 9 bases from J; bases unmatched to any gene: 7.

This clonotype has a count of ten or more. This sequence joins TRBV28 and TRBJ1-2; maybe TRBD1 (5 bases). The germline V gene has CDR1 MDHEN and CDR2 SYDVKM. The CDR3 totals 12 residues. V was cut by 5 bases and J by 1 base, with 5 bases left in between. The CDR3 region is CASSGGNYGYTF. In DNA, the CDR3 is TGTGCCAGCAGTGGGGGTAACTATGGCTACACCTTC.

V is TRBV7-2 and J is TRBJ1-1; weak D call: TRBD1 (5 bases). In germline, CDR1 is SGHTA, CDR2 FQGNSA. The V and J ends lost 4 bases and 11 bases respectively, with 17 bases between them. This CDR3 spans 13 amino acids. The CDR3 DNA sequence: TGTGCCAGCAGCTCATCCGGGGGTCGAGAGGCTTTCTTT. Translation: CASSSSGGREAFF.

The chain carries TRBV6-1 and TRBJ2-3; 8 nucleotides agree with TRBD1. This CDR3 region has 16 residues. Germline lookup yields CDR1 MNHNS and CDR2 SASEGT. The ends lost 5 bases at V and 0 bases at J; junction bases unmatched: 7. This CDR3 reads CASSTDRALSTDTQYF. CDR3 nucleotides: TGTGCCAGCAGTACGGACAGGGCCCTGAGCACAGATACGCAGTATTTT.

This clonotype appeared a few times. The genes are TRBV6-5 and TRBJ2-2; TRBD1 aligns across 9 bases. After removal of 4 bases from V and 0 bases from J, the junction contained 12 bases not matched to a gene. This CDR3 has 19 amino acids. Germline values: CDR1 MNHEY, CDR2 SVGAGI. In DNA form, the CDR3 reads TGTGCCAGCAGTTCATCCGGGACAGGGTTGGATGCGAACACCGGGGAGCTGTTTTTT. Amino acid sequence: CASSSSGTGLDANTGELFF.

The V call is TRBV12-3 or TRBV12-4, the J call TRBJ2-1; 11 bases are a match to TRBD2. The V segment lost 9 bases and the J segment 9 bases; nucleotides outside the gene matches: 10. The CDR3 runs 14 residues. The CDR3 sequence: CASLSSGRYGEQFF. The CDR3 nucleotides are TGTGCCAGTCTATCTAGCGGGAGGTACGGTGAGCAGTTCTTC.

The chain has TRBV12-3 or TRBV12-4 and TRBJ2-7; TRBD2 agrees at 9 bases. V was pared by 7 bases and J by 4 bases, with 5 bases of the junction left unmatched. The CDR3 contains 13 residues. CDR3 sequence reads: CASKLAGTYEQYF. CDR3 DNA sequence: TGTGCCAGCAAGCTAGCGGGAACGTACGAGCAGTACTTC.

The rearrangement links TRBV6-2 or TRBV6-3 to TRBJ1-5, with TRBD1 matching 12 bases. Germline V CDR1 and CDR2: MNHEY, SVGEGT. V dropped 7 bases and J dropped 5; count of bases not matched to a gene: 6. This CDR3 is 15 amino acids long. The CDR3 region has the DNA TGTGCCAGCAAACAGGGACAGGGGGCCTATCAGCCCCAGCATTTT. It specifies CASKQGQGAYQPQHF.